This T cell receptor beta chain was profiled in a study of cytomegalovirus exposure and HLA in healthy donors. Study overall: The approximately 670 first-cohort repertoires and the approximately 130 validation repertoires shared the same platform, a later analysis reported.

The CDR3 loop spans 12 amino acids. The germline V and J ends were trimmed by 4 bases and 5 bases, with 9 bases remaining between them. Germline V gives CDR1 MNHNS, CDR2 SASEGT. Profiled with immunoSEQ multiplex PCR; TCRdb holds only in-frame clones, not every one. The table lists under 80,000 clones, less than 95% of them singletons. V and J are TRBV6-1 and TRBJ2-7, with a weak D call TRBD1 (5 bases). The TCR comes from a young woman in good health and CMV-seropositive. Sequences were obtained from PBMCs. CDR3: CASSAGPHEQYF. The CDR3 DNA is TGTGCCAGCAGTGCAGGGCCCCACGAGCAGTACTTC.